This T cell receptor (beta chain) appears in the sequencing data of a study of cytomegalovirus exposure and HLA in healthy donors. In the PCR, 60 Vbeta and 13 Jbeta primers were used. Clones were sequenced by immunoSEQ multiplex PCR, and TCRdb holds only the in-frame ones, with some missing. This table holds about 160,000 clones, around 83% found once. CDR3 size: 15 residues. V was clipped by 4 bases and J by 0 bases, with 12 bases between them. Germline lookup yields CDR1 SGDLS and CDR2 YYNGEE. The sequencing sample was made of PBMCs. The chain couples TRBV9 to TRBJ2-3, with D possibly TRBD2 on 7 matching bases. This sequence originates from a man younger than 35 in good health and CMV-seropositive. The CDR3 region has the DNA TGTGCCAGCAGCCTGGGGGGGGCTAGCACAGATACGCAGTATTTT. Translated, it gives CASSLGGASTDTQYF.